These T cell receptor beta chains were read from a single sample in a study of blood T cells in healthy people across ages. Each CDR3 protein gets one entry after TCRdb re-called the 5' RACE reads with MiXCR. This table has more than 800,000 distinct CDR3 sequences, around 43% appearing once. Sequencing was done on a sample of blood. The receptors were sampled from a woman aged 60-70 years in good health. Both conserved end residues are part of each CDR3. A D gene is named only where the DNA matches it firmly. Clone size is shown for a subset of rows, as once, few, many or a class of expanded clone.

clone size	J gene	V gene	D gene	CDR3 protein	CDR3 DNA
-	TRBJ2-5	TRBV6-5	TRBD2	CASSYSLGLAGGPRETQYF	TGTGCCAGCAGTTACTCACTGGGGCTAGCGGGAGGGCCTAGGGAGACCCAGTACTTC
few	TRBJ1-4	TRBV7-2	TRBD1	CASSSRQGAEKLFF	TGTGCCAGCAGCTCCAGGCAGGGGGCTGAAAAACTGTTTTTT
-	TRBJ2-2	TRBV28	TRBD1	CASIAGGFTGELFF	TGTGCCAGCATTGCAGGGGGCTTCACCGGGGAGCTGTTTTTT
-	TRBJ1-2	TRBV20-1	TRBD1	CSASASGGGWGYTF	TGCAGTGCTAGTGCCTCCGGAGGGGGCTGGGGCTACACCTTC
once	TRBJ2-7	TRBV27	-	CASSSEQGYNEQYF	TGTGCCAGCAGTTCGGAACAGGGTTACAATGAGCAGTACTTC
-	TRBJ2-1	TRBV13	TRBD2	CASGEGYNEQFF	TGTGCCAGCGGGGAGGGTTACAATGAGCAGTTCTTC
few	TRBJ2-1	TRBV6-1	TRBD2	CASSGPPGLAGAPYNEQFF	TGTGCCAGCAGTGGTCCACCGGGACTAGCGGGGGCCCCCTACAATGAGCAGTTCTTC
few	TRBJ2-3	TRBV4-1	TRBD2	CASSLHSGEGRTDTQYF	TGCGCCAGCAGCCTTCACTCGGGGGAGGGCCGCACAGATACGCAGTATTTT
-	TRBJ2-5	TRBV20-1	-	CSAYGGETQYF	TGCAGTGCTTATGGGGGTGAGACCCAGTACTTC
-	TRBJ1-5	TRBV7-9	TRBD1	CASSTIPGTGGFGNQPQHF	TGTGCCAGCAGCACCATTCCCGGGACAGGGGGCTTCGGCAATCAGCCCCAGCATTTT
once	TRBJ1-2	TRBV4-2	TRBD1	CASSQRQGSYGYTF	TGTGCCAGCAGCCAGCGACAGGGATCCTATGGCTACACCTTC